The 10 T cell receptor beta chains in this list originate from one sample, sequenced in a study of blood T cell repertoires in COVID-19. Measured with immunoSEQ multiplex PCR; TCRdb has only the in-frame clones, and not every one. The sample contains roughly 32,000 clones, roughly 91% of which appear only once. Sequencing was carried out using peripheral blood. The receptors were gathered from a man aged 60 to 75 with active COVID-19.

The genes are TRBV12-3 or TRBV12-4 and TRBJ2-7; D ambiguous. With 5 bases removed from V and 3 bases from J, the gap between germline ends came to 8 bases. The CDR3 covers 12 residues. CDR3 in amino acids: CASSLSIYEQYF. CDR3 in DNA: TGTGCCAGCAGTCTATCCATCTACGAGCAGTACTTC.

Here the CDR3 reads CASSLTGERAYSNQPQHF. The CDR3 bases are TGTGCCAGCAGCTTGACAGGGGAGAGGGCATATAGCAATCAGCCCCAGCATTTT. The genes are TRBV7-8 and TRBJ1-5; TRBD1 aligns across 8 bases. Germline lookup yields CDR1 SGHVS and CDR2 FQNEAQ. The V gene end was trimmed by 3 bases and the J gene end by 0 bases; junction bases not matched to a gene: 10. The CDR3 has 18 residues.

The gene calls are TRBV7-3 and TRBJ2-1, with TRBD1 identical over 10 bases. Germline V gene sequence: CDR1 SGHTA, CDR2 FQGTGA. CDR3 length: 14 amino acids. Trimming at V came to 5 bases and at J to 6 bases, leaving 4 bases not matched to a gene. This CDR3 reads CASSPGTGANEQFF. The CDR3 nucleotides read TGTGCCAGCAGCCCCGGGACAGGGGCCAATGAGCAGTTCTTC.

The CDR3 loop is CASSPTGVFSPLHF. For the CDR3, the DNA is TGTGCCAGCAGCCCGACAGGCGTATTTTCACCCCTCCACTTT. The V and J genes are TRBV28 and TRBJ1-6; tentative D call: TRBD1 (6 bases). Trimming stripped 6 bases from V and 9 bases from J, with 15 bases between. This CDR3 has 14 residues. Germline CDR1 and CDR2: MDHEN and SYDVKM.

The J gene is TRBJ2-3, the V gene TRBV11-3; TRBD2 might be the D (6 bases). CDR3 length equals 16 residues. V dropped 5 bases and J dropped 6 bases, with 21 bases sitting between them. Germline loops: CDR1 SGHNT, CDR2 YENEEA. CDR3 coding DNA: TGTGCCAGCAGCCCGAACTCGGGAGTTCTTTCGGATACGCAGTATTTT. It yields the protein CASSPNSGVLSDTQYF. Full variable domain (rest looked up from reference TRBV11-3 and TRBJ2-3): EAGVVQSPRYKIIEKKQPVAFWCNPISGHNTLYWYLQNLGQGPELLIRYENEEAVDDSQLPKDRFSAERLKGVDSTLKIQPAELGDSAVYLCASSPNSGVLSDTQYFGPGTRLTVL.

V gene TRBV7-3 combines with J gene TRBJ2-3, with 8 bases lining up with TRBD2. V gave up 4 bases and J gave up 10 bases; unmatched junction bases: 7. Germline lookup yields CDR1 SGHTA and CDR2 FQGTGA. This CDR3 has 13 amino acids. This chain's CDR3 is CASSSRGGGAQYF. The CDR3 bases are TGTGCCAGCAGCTCCCGGGGGGGAGGAGCGCAGTATTTT.

Regarding this clone: At one of its ends the junction is not consistent with the germline gene, which may arise from a read error. V gene TRBV27 combines with J gene TRBJ1-4; 8 bases map to TRBD1. The length of the CDR3 is 14 residues. Germline-derived CDR1 and CDR2 are MNHEY and SMNVEV (reference sequence). CDR3 in amino acids: CASSKQGGNGKLFF. The CDR3 nucleotides are TGTGCCAGCAGCAAACAGGGGGGAAATGGAAAACTGTTTTTT.

This rearrangement joins TRBV10-3 to TRBJ1-2, with 10 bases identical to TRBD1. J lost 7 bases, V lost 3 bases, and 8 bases had no gene match. The CDR3 consists of 15 residues. The germline CDR1 and CDR2 sequences are ENHRY and SYGVKD. This CDR3 reads CAISDLGQGVGGYTF. The CDR3 DNA is TGTGCCATCAGTGATCTCGGACAGGGGGTTGGTGGCTACACCTTC.

The rearrangement joins TRBV27 to TRBJ2-7; 7 bases agree with TRBD1. Germline V lookup: CDR1 MNHEY, CDR2 SMNVEV (reference sequence). The CDR3 spans 14 residues. V shed 8 bases, J shed 2 bases, and the junction held 9 bases outside the gene matches. In DNA, the CDR3 is TGTGCCAGCGCCCGGGACAGCGGCCCCTACGAGCAGTACTTC. Amino acids: CASARDSGPYEQYF.

The CDR3 coding sequence is TGTGCCAGCAGCCCACACCGGGACCAAGAGACCCAGTACTTC. Protein product: CASSPHRDQETQYF. This chain connects TRBV3-1 (or the pseudogene TRBV3-2) to TRBJ2-5; D is undetermined. V shed 4 bases and J shed 0 bases, with 9 bases lying between them. The CDR3 has 14 amino acids. Looked up from germline, CDR1 is LGHDT and CDR2 is YNNKEL (reference sequence).